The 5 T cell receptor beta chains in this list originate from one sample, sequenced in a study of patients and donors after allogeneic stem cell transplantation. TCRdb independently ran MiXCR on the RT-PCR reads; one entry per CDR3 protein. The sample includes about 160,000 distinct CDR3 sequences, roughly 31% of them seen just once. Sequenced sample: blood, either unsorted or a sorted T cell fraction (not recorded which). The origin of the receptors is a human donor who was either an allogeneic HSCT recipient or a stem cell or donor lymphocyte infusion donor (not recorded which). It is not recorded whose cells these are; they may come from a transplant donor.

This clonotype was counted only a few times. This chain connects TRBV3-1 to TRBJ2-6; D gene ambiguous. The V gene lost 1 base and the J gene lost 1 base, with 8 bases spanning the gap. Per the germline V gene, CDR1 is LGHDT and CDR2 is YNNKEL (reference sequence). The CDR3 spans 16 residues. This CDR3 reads CASSQVYGSGANVLTF. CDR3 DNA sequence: TGTGCCAGCAGCCAAGTCTACGGGTCTGGGGCCAACGTCCTGACTTTC.

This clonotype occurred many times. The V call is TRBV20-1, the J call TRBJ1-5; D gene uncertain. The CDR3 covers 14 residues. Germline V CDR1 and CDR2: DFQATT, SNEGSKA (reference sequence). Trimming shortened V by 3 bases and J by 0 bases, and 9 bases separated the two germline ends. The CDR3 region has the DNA TGCAGTGCTAGGCGCGGAGATAGCAATCAGCCCCAGCATTTT. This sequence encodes CSARRGDSNQPQHF.

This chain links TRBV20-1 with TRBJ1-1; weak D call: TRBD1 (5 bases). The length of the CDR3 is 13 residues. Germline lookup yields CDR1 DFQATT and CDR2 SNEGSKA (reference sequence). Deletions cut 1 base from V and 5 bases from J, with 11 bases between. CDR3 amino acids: CSARGQGGTEAFF. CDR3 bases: TGCAGTGCTAGAGGGCAGGGCGGTACTGAAGCTTTCTTT.

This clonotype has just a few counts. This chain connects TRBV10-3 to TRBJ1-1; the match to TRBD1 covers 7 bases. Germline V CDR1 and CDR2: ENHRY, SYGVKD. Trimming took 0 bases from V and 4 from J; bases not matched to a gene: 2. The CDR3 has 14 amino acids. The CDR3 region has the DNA TGTGCCATCAGTGAGTCGAACAGGGGCACTGAAGCTTTCTTT. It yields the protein CAISESNRGTEAFF.

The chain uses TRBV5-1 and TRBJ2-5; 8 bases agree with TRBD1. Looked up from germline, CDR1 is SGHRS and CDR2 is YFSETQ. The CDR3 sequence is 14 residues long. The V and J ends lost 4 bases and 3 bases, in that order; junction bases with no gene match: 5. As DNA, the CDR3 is TGCGCCAGCAGCGAAGGGACAGGAAAAGAGACCCAGTACTTC. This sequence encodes CASSEGTGKETQYF.